This T cell receptor (beta chain) was sequenced for a study of shared clonotypes between healthy human individuals. The V gene lost 1 base and the J gene lost 3 bases, with 12 bases spanning the gap. Germline V CDR1 and CDR2: MNHEY, SMNVEV (reference sequence). The CDR3 extends over 15 amino acids. Study-wide findings and caveats: A few donors showed sharing of about 4.8% of naive CD4 clonotypes.

This clone has only a few counts. Antigen: not known. TCRdb's table, derived via immunoSEQ multiplex PCR, lists solely in-frame clones and lacks some. The data show 2,500,000 or so clones, around 92% seen once. Each donor was a Caucasian adult residing in Nashville, Tennessee. This chain connects TRBV27 to TRBJ1-1, with D unclear. The source of this sequence is a man younger than 35 in good health. Some clones in this sample may be carry-over from other donors' samples. The specimen was naive CD4+ T cells from PBMCs. Subset specified: CD45RA+ positively selected. This CDR3 reads CASSLYPARYTEAFF. CDR3 sequence (DNA): TGTGCCAGCAGTTTATATCCGGCCAGGTACACTGAAGCTTTCTTT.